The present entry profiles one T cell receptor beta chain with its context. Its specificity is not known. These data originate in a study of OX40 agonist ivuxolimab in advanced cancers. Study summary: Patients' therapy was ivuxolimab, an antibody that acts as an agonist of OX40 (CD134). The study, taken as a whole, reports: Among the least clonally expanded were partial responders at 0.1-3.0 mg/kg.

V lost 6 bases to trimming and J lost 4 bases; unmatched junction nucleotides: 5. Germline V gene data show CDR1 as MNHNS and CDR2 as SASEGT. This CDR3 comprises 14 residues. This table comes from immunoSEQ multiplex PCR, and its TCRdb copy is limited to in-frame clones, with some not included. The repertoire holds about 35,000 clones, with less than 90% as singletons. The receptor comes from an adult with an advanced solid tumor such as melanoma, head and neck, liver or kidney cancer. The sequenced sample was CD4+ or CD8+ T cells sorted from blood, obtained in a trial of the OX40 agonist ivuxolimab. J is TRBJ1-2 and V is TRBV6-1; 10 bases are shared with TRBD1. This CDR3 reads CASRDRGEGYGYTF. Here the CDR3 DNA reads TGTGCCAGCAGGGACAGGGGGGAAGGCTATGGCTACACCTTC.